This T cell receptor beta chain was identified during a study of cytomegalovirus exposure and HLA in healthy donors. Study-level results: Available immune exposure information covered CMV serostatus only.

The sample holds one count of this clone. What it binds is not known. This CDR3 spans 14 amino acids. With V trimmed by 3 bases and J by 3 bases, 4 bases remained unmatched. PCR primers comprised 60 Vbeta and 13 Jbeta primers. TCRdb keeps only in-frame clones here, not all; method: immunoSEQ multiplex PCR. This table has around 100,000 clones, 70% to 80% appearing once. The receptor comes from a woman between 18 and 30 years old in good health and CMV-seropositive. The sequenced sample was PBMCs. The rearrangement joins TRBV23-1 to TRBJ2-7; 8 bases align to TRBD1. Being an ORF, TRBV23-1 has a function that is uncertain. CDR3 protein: CASSQTGTGYEQYF. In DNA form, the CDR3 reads TGCGCCAGCAGTCAGACGGGGACAGGCTACGAGCAGTACTTC.